This T cell receptor (beta chain) was sequenced during a study of blood T cell repertoires in COVID-19. With 6 bases clipped from V and 3 bases from J, the junction kept 4 bases outside the gene matches. Germline V gene sequence: CDR1 SGHTA, CDR2 FQGNSA. The CDR3 covers 14 residues. Authors' processing steps: Nucleated cell counts were estimated from reference gene primer amplification. Method: immunoSEQ multiplex PCR; TCRdb's copy keeps in-frame clones and lacks some. That table gives V, J and clone size, and the DNA gave D and trimming. Among fewer than 200,000 clones listed, 75% to 85% were seen once.

This TCR derives from an elderly woman with COVID-19, enrolled during active disease. Source material: peripheral blood. The chain recombines TRBV7-2 with TRBJ2-5; TRBD2 agrees at 10 bases. CDR3 DNA sequence: TGTGCCAGCAGTGACGGACTAGCGGAAGAGACCCAGTACTTC. Its translation is CASSDGLAEETQYF.